This T cell receptor (beta chain) was documented in a study of blood T cell repertoires in COVID-19. Whole-study context: The United States, Italy and Spain provided the acute and convalescent COVID-19 samples. In each case, the material was cDNA or gDNA derived from T cells, B-cell-depleted T cells, or PBMCs.

Deletions cut 0 bases from V and 4 bases from J, with 19 bases between. The germline gives CDR1 SGHRS, CDR2 YFSETQ. The length of the CDR3 is 17 residues. In the original processing: Amplification with reference gene primers provided the estimates of nucleated cell counts. The table came from immunoSEQ multiplex PCR; TCRdb's copy has only in-frame clones and leaves some out. V, J and clone size were drawn from that table, and D and trimming were deduced from the DNA. The sample includes roughly 190,000 clones, 80% to 85% of them seen just once. The sequenced sample was peripheral blood. This clonotype was sampled from a human donor with acute or convalescent COVID-19. The donor label of this sample is uncertain. This chain uses TRBV5-1 with TRBJ2-5; TRBD1 is a possible D gene (5 bases). The CDR3 region is CASSLGVDDSTGETQYF. CDR3 in DNA: TGCGCCAGCAGCTTGGGGGTCGATGACAGCACTGGAGAGACCCAGTACTTC. Full variable domain (rest looked up from reference TRBV5-1 and TRBJ2-5): KAGVTQTPRYLIKTRGQQVTLSCSPISGHRSVSWYQQTPGQGLQFLFEYFSETQRNKGNFPGRFSGRQFSNSRSEMNVSTLELGDSALYLCASSLGVDDSTGETQYFGPGTRLLVL.